Described below is a single T cell receptor (beta chain) sequence and its context. Its antigen is unidentified. The record originates from a study of T cell responses to AZD1222 COVID-19 vaccine. Whole-study context: Second-dose intervals near 4 or 12 weeks were combined. Study observations and caveats: Baseline seropositivity occurred in only six or seven AZD1222 recipients. Females outnumbered males among donors, who were mostly white British; clonal diversity was possibly underestimated. Regions 160-218 and 743-854 held dominance among vaccine-associated CD4 TCRs, which spanned spike.

Here immunoSEQ multiplex PCR was the method, and the copy in TCRdb shows in-frame clones only, minus some. Of approximately 140,000 clones in the sample, roughly 92% were seen once. The CDR3 consists of 13 residues. Germline CDR1 and CDR2: SGHTA and FQGTGA. Trimming removed 5 bases from V and 3 bases from J, with 10 bases in between. The TCR sequence derives from an adult in good health. The source was peripheral blood, collected on day 0 of AZD1222 vaccination. The chain couples TRBV7-3 to TRBJ1-1; D remains unclear. CDR3: CASSAVDDTEAFF. As DNA, the CDR3 is TGTGCCAGCAGCGCAGTGGACGACACTGAAGCTTTCTTT.